This TCR beta chain stems from a study of blood T cell repertoires in COVID-19. Across the study: The United States, Italy and Spain provided the acute and convalescent COVID-19 samples. The analysed material was cDNA or gDNA that came from T cells, B-cell-depleted T cells, or PBMCs.

The V and J ends lost 6 bases and 4 bases respectively, with 13 bases between them. The CDR3 has 14 amino acids. Germline V gene data show CDR1 as SNHLY and CDR2 as FYNNEI. Original data processing: The authors estimated nucleated cell counts from reference gene primer amplification. Generated by immunoSEQ multiplex PCR, the TCRdb table keeps only in-frame clones and is missing some. V, J and clone size derive from that table, while D and trimming were established from the DNA sequence. Among some 260,000 clones listed, roughly 80% were seen once. The sequence was collected from a man aged 80 or over with acute or convalescent COVID-19. Material: peripheral blood. V usage is TRBV2 and J usage is TRBJ2-1; D is possibly TRBD1 (5 bases). The DNA for the CDR3 is TGTGCCAGCAGAACAGACAGTTTATACAATGAGCAGTTCTTC. Encoded protein: CASRTDSLYNEQFF. The full variable domain, rest sourced from reference TRBV2 and TRBJ2-1, is EPEVTQTPSHQVTQMGQEVILRCVPISNHLYFYWYRQILGQKVEFLVSFYNNEISEKSEIFDDQFSVERPDGSNFTLKIRSTKLEDSAMYFCASRTDSLYNEQFFGPGTRLTVL.